Each of the 5 T cell receptor beta chains below was sequenced from the same sample in a study of identical twins. TCRdb reprocessed the 5' RACE reads via MiXCR and lists one record per CDR3 protein. The sample lists 700,000 or so distinct CDR3 sequences, over 8.5% occurring once. The same sample was also studied in work on yellow fever vaccine responses in identical twins.

Sequences were obtained from PBMCs. The origin of the receptors is a young woman in good health.

This clonotype was observed a handful of times. The chain couples TRBV4-3 to TRBJ2-3, with 10 nucleotides matching TRBD2. CDR3 length: 17 amino acids. Germline assignment: CDR1 LGHNA and CDR2 YSLEER. Trimming removed 1 base from V and 4 bases from J; junction bases left unmatched: 8. DNA of the CDR3: TGCGCCAGCAGCCAAGGCCCTAGCGGGAGAGGGCCAGATACGCAGTATTTT. It yields the protein CASSQGPSGRGPDTQYF.

This chain connects TRBV20-1 to TRBJ2-2, with D perhaps TRBD2 (6 bases). Trimming pared 0 bases from V and 8 bases from J, leaving 13 bases between. This CDR3 has 14 amino acids. Germline V gene lookup returns CDR1 DFQATT and CDR2 SNEGSKA (reference sequence). CDR3 in amino acids: CSARDTLARGELFF. CDR3 sequence (DNA): TGCAGTGCTAGAGATACACTAGCTAGGGGGGAGCTGTTTTTT.

The J gene is TRBJ2-3, the V gene TRBV28, with 11 bases that match TRBD2. The V and J ends lost 6 bases and 2 bases, in that order; junction bases with no gene match: 13. Germline V gives CDR1 MDHEN, CDR2 SYDVKM. There are 18 residues in the CDR3. The CDR3 coding sequence is TGTGCCAGCAGCGGTCGATTGACTAGCGGGAAATTCACAGATACGCAGTATTTT. The encoded protein is CASSGRLTSGKFTDTQYF. Full variable domain (remainder filled in from reference TRBV28 and TRBJ2-3): DVKVTQSSRYLVKRTGEKVFLECVQDMDHENMFWYRQDPGLGLRLIYFSYDVKMKEKGDIPEGYSVSREKKERFSLILESASTNQTSMYLCASSGRLTSGKFTDTQYFGPGTRLTVL.

This clonotype was counted ten times or more. The chain has TRBV2 and TRBJ2-7, with a tentative D call TRBD2 (6 bases). The germline V gene encodes CDR1 SNHLY and CDR2 FYNNEI. The CDR3 contains 13 residues. V lost 8 bases and J 1 base, leaving 12 bases between the germline ends. The CDR3 here is CASSGGVSYEQYF. CDR3 sequence (DNA): TGTGCCAGCTCAGGCGGGGTTTCCTACGAGCAGTACTTC.

This clonotype was seen only a few times. The V and J genes are TRBV4-3 and TRBJ2-1; a possible D gene is TRBD2 (5 bases). V was shortened by 2 bases and J by 14 bases, with 13 bases between the two germline ends. This CDR3 is built from 12 residues. The germline V gene has CDR1 LGHNA and CDR2 YSLEER. The CDR3 loop is CASSQIRDREFF. CDR3 bases: TGCGCCAGCAGCCAAATCCGGGATAGGGAGTTCTTC.